The 8 T cell receptor beta chains reported below all come from one sample, sequenced in a study of cytomegalovirus exposure and HLA in healthy donors. Use of 60 Vbeta and 13 Jbeta primers characterized the PCR. Data came from immunoSEQ multiplex PCR; TCRdb stores just in-frame clones and leaves some out. The sample shows under 200,000 clones, around three quarters of them seen only once. Sequencing used PBMCs. All receptors come from a man between 40 and 49 years old in good health and CMV-seronegative.

The chain links TRBV7-2 to TRBJ2-7; no clear D gene. The CDR3 sequence is 12 residues long. Per germline, CDR1 SGHTA and CDR2 FQGNSA. Trimming pared 5 bases from V and 3 bases from J, leaving 8 bases between. Written as DNA, the CDR3 is TGTGCCAGCAGCCCGGTAGTCTACGAGCAGTACTTC. Residues: CASSPVVYEQYF. The full variable domain, rest sourced from reference TRBV7-2 and TRBJ2-7, is GAGVSQSPSNKVTEKGKDVELRCDPISGHTALYWYRQSLGQGLEFLIYFQGNSAPDKSGLPSDRFSAERTGGSVSTLTIQRTQQEDSAVYLCASSPVVYEQYFGPGTRLTVT.

The chain combines TRBV30 with TRBJ1-5; 8 bases fit TRBD1. In germline, CDR1 is GTSNPN, CDR2 SVGIG (reference sequence). The junction had 5 bases not matched to a gene; V was cut back by 5 bases and J by 8 bases. CDR3 size: 12 residues. The CDR3 is CAWGQGGKPQHF. CDR3 nucleotides: TGTGCCTGGGGACAGGGTGGTAAGCCCCAGCATTTT. Based on the CDR3 plus reference TRBV30 and TRBJ1-5, the full variable domain is SQTIHQWPATLVQPVGSPLSLECTVEGTSNPNLYWYRQAAGRGLQLLFYSVGIGQISSEVPQNLSASRPQDRQFILSSKKLLLSDSGFYLCAWGQGGKPQHFGDGTRLSIL.

This clone appeared once. The chain carries TRBV11-3 and TRBJ2-2; 9 nucleotides agree with TRBD1. The CDR3 loop spans 15 amino acids. From germline, CDR1 is SGHNT and CDR2 YENEEA. With V trimmed by 5 bases and J by 4 bases, 5 bases remained unmatched. The CDR3 protein is CASSKQGAGTGELFF. DNA for the CDR3: TGTGCCAGCAGCAAACAGGGGGCGGGCACCGGGGAGCTGTTTTTT.

V and J are TRBV4-3 and TRBJ1-2; possible D gene TRBD1, 5 bases. Germline V CDR1 and CDR2: LGHNA, YSLEER. The CDR3 runs 16 residues. V was clipped by 6 bases and J by 2 bases, with 19 bases between them. In DNA, the CDR3 is TGCGCCAGCAGTCGGGACTCCTTAAGAGGGAACTATGGCTACACCTTC. Protein: CASSRDSLRGNYGYTF.

The V gene is TRBV25-1, the J gene TRBJ1-1; tentative D call: TRBD1 (5 bases). The CDR3 runs to 14 residues. Germline V gene data show CDR1 as MGHDK and CDR2 as SYGVNS. The V gene lost 0 bases and the J gene lost 6 bases, with 11 bases spanning the gap. In DNA, the CDR3 is TGTGCCAGCAGTGAATATTTTGGAGGGGCTGAAGCTTTCTTT. Residues: CASSEYFGGAEAFF. Together with reference TRBV25-1 and TRBJ1-1, the CDR3 gives the full variable domain: EADIYQTPRYLVIGTGKKITLECSQTMGHDKMYWYQQDPGMELHLIHYSYGVNSTEKGDLSSESTVSRIRTEHFPLTLESARPSHTSQYLCASSEYFGGAEAFFGQGTRLTVV.

This clone was observed a single time. The chain has TRBV5-1 and TRBJ2-7; the D gene is possibly TRBD2 (5 bases). The germline gives CDR1 SGHRS, CDR2 YFSETQ. This CDR3 is 14 amino acids long. V was shortened by 0 bases and J by 3 bases, with 10 bases between the two germline ends. The DNA of the CDR3 is TGCGCCAGCAGCTTGGCCCTCAGCGGCTACGAGCAGTACTTC. Protein: CASSLALSGYEQYF.

The V call is TRBV7-9, the J call TRBJ1-3; 10 nucleotides match TRBD1. The V and J ends lost 1 base and 0 bases, in that order; junction bases with no gene match: 6. This CDR3 is 18 amino acids long. Germline lookup yields CDR1 SEHNR and CDR2 FQNEAQ (reference sequence). The CDR3 DNA follows: TGTGCCAGCAGCTTAGACCGACAGGGGGCTTCCTCTGGAAACACCATATATTTT. The encoded protein is CASSLDRQGASSGNTIYF.

The rearrangement uses TRBV19 and TRBJ1-1; the match to TRBD1 covers 10 bases. Germline assignment: CDR1 LNHDA and CDR2 SQIVND (reference sequence). This CDR3 comprises 11 residues. The V and J ends lost 7 bases and 8 bases, in that order; junction bases with no gene match: 1. The CDR3 nucleotides are TGTGCCAGTAAGACAGGGGGCGAAGCTTTCTTT. Translated, it gives CASKTGGEAFF.